Below, one T cell receptor (beta chain) is given with its context. Its antigen is not identified. The data are from a study of response to subunit inactivated influenza vaccine. Study-wide findings and caveats: A suggestion made by the authors is that each seasonal influenza vaccination recruits few new T cells.

Using its own MiXCR run on the RT-PCR reads, TCRdb lists one record per CDR3 protein. The table includes a few hundred thousand distinct CDR3 sequences, 20% to 25% detected once. The V end lost 6 bases, the J end lost 0 bases, and 10 bases lay between the germline ends. There are 14 residues in the CDR3. Germline lookup yields CDR1 MNHEY and CDR2 SVGEGT. The clonotype was recovered from a man between 45 and 75 years old who received an inactivated influenza vaccine. The chain carries TRBV6-2 or TRBV6-3 and TRBJ2-3, with D possibly matching TRBD2 (6 bases). The sequenced sample was PBMCs from blood, obtained approximately 20 months after vaccination. The CDR3 spells CASSTSSSTDTQYF. The CDR3 DNA reads as TGTGCCAGCAGCACTAGCAGTAGCACAGATACGCAGTATTTT.